The 13 T cell receptor beta chains in this list originate from one sample, sequenced in a study of post-analysis software for immune sequencing data. Study results and limitations: Controls showed lower frequencies than patients for four to six TRBV segments, and TRBV5-6, TRBV5-1 and TRBV20-1 were among these.

Which antigens these TCRs recognize remains unknown. Unique-molecular-identifier-tagged TCR beta cDNA libraries were used. One entry per CDR3 protein, called by TCRdb with MiXCR from the PCR reads. The repertoire holds 650,000 to 850,000 distinct CDR3 sequences, around 46% seen once, with just under 5% in the top ten. Sequences were obtained from blood. These receptors were obtained from a girl under 18 with multiple sclerosis.

In DNA form, the CDR3 reads TGTGCCAGCAGCTTACAGCGGGAACAACCCTACGAGCAGTACTTC. It encodes CASSLQREQPYEQYF. J is TRBJ2-7 and V is TRBV7-9; 7 bases match TRBD2. The trim removed 2 bases at V and 2 bases at J, leaving 6 bases unmatched. The germline gives CDR1 SEHNR, CDR2 FQNEAQ (reference sequence). This CDR3 has 15 residues.

The genes are TRBV6-6 and TRBJ1-1; D is possibly TRBD1 (5 bases). CDR1 is MNHNY, CDR2 SVGAGI, per germline (reference sequence). V was pared by 0 bases and J by 5 bases, with 16 bases between. The length of the CDR3 is 16 residues. CDR3 sequence: CASSYSISSGGTEAFF. CDR3 in DNA: TGTGCCAGCAGTTACTCGATTTCTTCTGGGGGTACTGAAGCTTTCTTT.

This clonotype was counted only a few times. The rearrangement uses TRBV29-1 and TRBJ1-2, with 10 bases fitting TRBD1. The germline gives CDR1 SQVTM, CDR2 ANQGSEA. The CDR3 runs to 14 residues. Trimming at V came to 6 bases and at J to 7 bases, leaving 11 bases not matched to a gene. The CDR3 reads CSVDGTGERIGYTF. In nucleotides, the CDR3 is TGCAGCGTGGACGGGACAGGGGAAAGAATTGGCTACACCTTC.

The rearrangement links TRBV6-2 or TRBV6-3 to TRBJ1-1; a possible D gene is TRBD1 (6 bases). Looked up from germline, CDR1 is MNHEY and CDR2 is SVGEGT. This CDR3 is built from 16 residues. The V and J ends lost 2 bases and 3 bases respectively, with 16 bases between them. The CDR3: CASSYPGLRQDTEAFF. DNA for the CDR3: TGTGCCAGCAGTTACCCGGGTCTTAGACAGGACACTGAAGCTTTCTTT.

This clonotype was picked up a small number of times. The chain uses TRBV7-6 and TRBJ2-1, with 10 bases lining up with TRBD1. CDR3 length: 15 amino acids. V lost 2 bases and J lost 8; bases outside the gene matches: 6. In germline, CDR1 is SGHVS, CDR2 FNYEAQ. CDR3 DNA: TGTGCCAGCAGCTTAATCGGGGACAGGGGTCATGAGCAGTTCTTC. It encodes CASSLIGDRGHEQFF. Based on the CDR3 plus reference TRBV7-6 and TRBJ2-1, the full variable domain is GAGVSQSPRYKVTKRGQDVALRCDPISGHVSLYWYRQALGQGPEFLTYFNYEAQQDKSGLPNDRFSAERPEGSISTLTIQRTEQRDSAMYRCASSLIGDRGHEQFFGPGTRLTVL.

This clonotype has only a few counts. The genes are TRBV10-3 and TRBJ1-2, with 7 bases aligning to TRBD1. The CDR3 runs to 14 residues. Germline V gives CDR1 ENHRY, CDR2 SYGVKD. V lost 8 bases, J lost 2 bases, and 8 bases stayed unmatched. The CDR3 protein is CAIGKGQTNYGYTF. Here the CDR3 DNA reads TGTGCCATCGGAAAGGGACAGACGAACTATGGCTACACCTTC.

In its sample, this clonotype was seen a few times. CDR3 nucleotide sequence: TGTGCCAGCAGGGGGGGGCAGACTTACGAGCAGTACTTC. This codes for CASRGGQTYEQYF. This chain joins TRBV7-8 and TRBJ2-7; D possibly corresponds to TRBD2 (7 bases). This CDR3 contains 13 residues. Per the germline V gene, CDR1 is SGHVS and CDR2 is FQNEAQ. Trimming stripped 6 bases from V and 4 bases from J, with 13 bases between.

The gene calls are TRBV30 and TRBJ2-3; D gene uncertain. Looked up from germline, CDR1 is GTSNPN and CDR2 is SVGIG (reference sequence). Trimming stripped 0 bases from V and 6 bases from J, with 7 bases between. This CDR3 has 12 residues. The CDR3 coding sequence is TGTGCCTGGAGTGTACTTGGGGATACGCAGTATTTT. This translates into CAWSVLGDTQYF.

There are a few counts of this clonotype. The V call is TRBV20-1, the J call TRBJ2-5; no definite D call. The CDR3 totals 13 residues. The V end lost 5 bases, the J end lost 5 bases, and 15 bases lay between the germline ends. Germline V gives CDR1 DFQATT, CDR2 SNEGSKA (reference sequence). CDR3 region: CSAPMAGLETQYF. Here the CDR3 DNA reads TGCAGTGCTCCCATGGCCGGATTGGAGACCCAGTACTTC.

The chain joins TRBV7-9 to TRBJ1-2; TRBD1 aligns across 7 bases. The CDR3 is made up of 16 amino acids. Trimming took 5 bases from V and 0 from J; bases not matched to a gene: 9. CDR1 and CDR2 from the germline V gene are SEHNR and FQNEAQ (reference sequence). The CDR3 loop is CASSPLTGAPNYGYTF. The CDR3 nucleotides read TGTGCCAGCAGCCCCTTAACAGGGGCCCCTAACTATGGCTACACCTTC.

This clonotype was detected only a few times. The gene calls are TRBV12-3 or TRBV12-4 and TRBJ1-4; 8 bases agree with TRBD1. The CDR3 sequence is 14 residues long. V was pared by 5 bases and J by 7 bases, with 6 bases of the junction left unmatched. Here the CDR3 reads CASSNTGGGEKLFF. CDR3 DNA: TGTGCCAGCAGTAATACAGGGGGAGGTGAAAAACTGTTTTTT.

This clonotype occurred many times. In nucleotides, the CDR3 is TGCAGTGCTAGACCCGGACACGCAGAGACCCAGTACTTC. The encoded protein is CSARPGHAETQYF. This chain connects TRBV20-1 to TRBJ2-5, with TRBD1 as a possible D gene (5 bases). The V end was cut by 2 bases, the J end by 4 bases, with 11 bases between. This CDR3 region has 13 residues. Germline V lookup: CDR1 DFQATT, CDR2 SNEGSKA (reference sequence).

This chain uses TRBV29-1 with TRBJ1-1; D is possibly TRBD1 (5 bases). With 3 bases removed from V and 4 bases from J, the gap between germline ends came to 15 bases. Germline CDR1 is SQVTM and CDR2 is ANQGSEA. CDR3 size: 14 residues. The CDR3 is CSVDKGVEGTEAFF. CDR3 nucleotides: TGCAGCGTTGATAAAGGGGTTGAAGGCACTGAAGCTTTCTTT.